These T cell receptor beta chains were read from a single sample in a study of vaccination and CD4 T cells after COVID-19. TCRdb reanalysed the PCR reads using MiXCR and keeps one entry per CDR3 protein. The table includes roughly 8,200 distinct CDR3 sequences, about 47% detected once. Their specific antigens are unknown. Sequencing was carried out using CD4+ T cells from blood, cultured in vitro. The receptors were sampled from a human donor who had recovered from COVID-19. Each CDR3 is given without its conserved first and last residue. Fields, in order: CDR3 protein, V gene, J gene, D gene. The D gene is left open where the match is weak.

cdr3_aa: AISLGIESNQPQH; v_call: TRBV10-3; j_call: TRBJ1-5; d_call: NA
cdr3_aa: ASRQTDRYNSPLH; v_call: TRBV27; j_call: TRBJ1-6; d_call: NA
cdr3_aa: ASSSGRTGSYNEQF; v_call: TRBV10-2; j_call: TRBJ2-1; d_call: TRBD2
cdr3_aa: ASSFAGGDQPQH; v_call: TRBV7-6; j_call: TRBJ1-5; d_call: TRBD1
cdr3_aa: ASSPGQGRTGYT; v_call: TRBV11-3; j_call: TRBJ1-2; d_call: TRBD1
cdr3_aa: ASSTRQGTTGELF; v_call: TRBV7-2; j_call: TRBJ2-2; d_call: TRBD1
cdr3_aa: AISRSSGRSSYEQY; v_call: TRBV10-3; j_call: TRBJ2-7; d_call: NA
cdr3_aa: ASSADRGQETQY; v_call: TRBV2; j_call: TRBJ2-5; d_call: TRBD1
cdr3_aa: ATSDSGQGVAKNIQY; v_call: TRBV24-1; j_call: TRBJ2-4; d_call: TRBD1
cdr3_aa: ASSYQGQFYEQY; v_call: TRBV6-5; j_call: TRBJ2-7; d_call: TRBD1
cdr3_aa: ATAQGSDEQF; v_call: TRBV10-3; j_call: TRBJ2-1; d_call: NA